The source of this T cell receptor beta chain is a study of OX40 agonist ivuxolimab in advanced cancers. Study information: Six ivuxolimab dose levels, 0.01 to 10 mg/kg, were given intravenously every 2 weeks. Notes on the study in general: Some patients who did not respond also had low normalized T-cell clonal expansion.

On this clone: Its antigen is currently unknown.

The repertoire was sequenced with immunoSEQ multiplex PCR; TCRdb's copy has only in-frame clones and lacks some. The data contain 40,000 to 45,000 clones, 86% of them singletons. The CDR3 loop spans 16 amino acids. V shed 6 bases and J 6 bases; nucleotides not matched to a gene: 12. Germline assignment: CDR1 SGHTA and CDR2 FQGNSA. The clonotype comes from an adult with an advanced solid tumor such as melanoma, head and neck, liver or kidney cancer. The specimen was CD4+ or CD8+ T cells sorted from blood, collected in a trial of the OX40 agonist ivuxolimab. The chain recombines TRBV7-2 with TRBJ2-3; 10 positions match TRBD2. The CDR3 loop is CASSRGLAGAGDTQYF. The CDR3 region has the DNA TGTGCCAGCAGTCGAGGGCTAGCGGGAGCAGGGGATACGCAGTATTTT.